Listed below are T cell receptor beta chains from one sample, sequenced in a study of cytotoxic CD8 clonotypes in ibrutinib-treated CLL. The repertoire was sequenced with immunoSEQ multiplex PCR; TCRdb's copy has only in-frame clones and lacks some. The sample includes almost 250,000 clones, less than 75% of them seen just once. Sequenced here: PBMCs, sampled after 24 months of ibrutinib treatment. The receptor set was obtained from a human donor with chronic lymphocytic leukemia. CDR3s include the opening cysteine and the closing phenylalanine or tryptophan. The order of the fields is D gene, J gene, V gene, clone size, CDR3 protein, CDR3 DNA. D genes are given only for firm matches. Not all rows give a size; the values are once, few, many and, for expanded clones, a class.

TRBD1	TRBJ2-3	TRBV15	NA	CATSRGQGTDTQYF	TGTGCCACCAGCAGGGGACAGGGCACAGATACGCAGTATTTT
NA	TRBJ2-5	TRBV19	NA	CASSFAGETQYF	TGTGCCAGTAGTTTTGCTGGGGAGACCCAGTACTTC
NA	TRBJ2-7	TRBV28	NA	CASSSPAYEQYF	TGTGCCAGCAGTTCGCCCGCTTACGAGCAGTACTTC
NA	TRBJ1-5	TRBV29-1	NA	CSVGALEGPQHF	TGCAGCGTGGGGGCCCTGGAAGGGCCCCAGCATTTT
NA	TRBJ2-2	TRBV30	NA	CAWSELVRSGELFF	TGTGCCTGGAGTGAGCTGGTTCGGTCCGGGGAGCTGTTTTTT
NA	TRBJ1-5	TRBV7-2	NA	CASSLTDSNQPQHF	TGTGCCAGCAGCTTAACGGATAGCAATCAGCCCCAGCATTTT
NA	TRBJ2-4	TRBV7-2	NA	CASSHPRNIQYF	TGTGCCAGCAGCCACCCAAGAAATATTCAGTACTTC
NA	TRBJ2-2	TRBV30	NA	CAWSVGTSAGELFF	TGTGCCTGGAGTGTGGGGACCTCCGCCGGGGAGCTGTTTTTT
NA	TRBJ1-2	TRBV9	NA	CASSVEWNNYGYTF	TGTGCCAGCAGCGTAGAATGGAATAACTATGGCTACACCTTC
NA	TRBJ2-7	TRBV4-1	NA	CASSQENSLGYEQYF	TGCGCCAGCAGCCAAGAAAACAGTCTGGGCTACGAGCAGTACTTC
TRBD1	TRBJ2-3	TRBV6-5	NA	CASSYSIGTGLDTQYF	TGTGCCAGCAGTTACTCGATCGGGACAGGGTTAGATACGCAGTATTTT
NA	TRBJ1-1	TRBV5-4	once	CASSFGGNTEAFF	TGTGCCAGCAGCTTTGGGGGAAACACTGAAGCTTTCTTT
NA	TRBJ1-4	TRBV7-8	NA	CASSPGRGTFREKLFF	TGTGCCAGCAGCCCTGGAAGAGGAACCTTTAGGGAAAAACTGTTTTTT
TRBD2	TRBJ2-1	TRBV9	once	CASSARGGFPDEQFF	TGTGCCAGCAGCGCCCGGGGGGGATTCCCCGATGAGCAGTTCTTC
NA	TRBJ2-2	TRBV7-3	NA	CASSLRPGELFF	TGTGCCAGCAGCTTACGTCCCGGGGAGCTGTTTTTT
NA	TRBJ1-6	TRBV7-2	NA	CASSSDSYNSPLHF	TGTGCCAGCAGCAGCGACAGTTATAATTCACCCCTCCACTTT
NA	TRBJ2-7	TRBV13	few	CASSPGSTFGLYEQYF	TGTGCCAGCAGCCCGGGCTCCACTTTCGGGCTCTACGAGCAGTACTTC
NA	TRBJ1-5	TRBV6-5	NA	CASSYSRDQPQHF	TGTGCCAGCAGTTACTCGAGGGATCAGCCCCAGCATTTT
NA	TRBJ1-2	TRBV7-6	NA	CASSSSGFGYTF	TGTGCCAGCAGCTCTAGTGGGTTTGGCTACACCTTC
TRBD1	TRBJ2-7	TRBV7-9	NA	CASSHRQGYEQYF	TGTGCCAGCAGCCACCGACAGGGGTACGAGCAGTACTTC
TRBD1	TRBJ2-2	TRBV12-5	NA	CASGFWVTPSTGNDSTGELFF	TGTGCTAGTGGTTTCTGGGTCACTCCTTCGACAGGGAATGATTCAACCGGGGAGCTGTTTTTT
NA	TRBJ2-5	TRBV28	NA	CASSHQGRTQYF	TGTGCCAGCAGCCACCAGGGCAGGACCCAGTACTTC
NA	TRBJ1-5	TRBV12-5	NA	CASGLIPPRRPQHF	TGTGCTAGTGGTTTGATACCTCCGAGGCGGCCCCAGCATTTT
NA	TRBJ2-2	TRBV27	few	CASSPPRIGELFF	TGTGCCAGCAGCCCACCTCGGATCGGGGAGCTGTTTTTT
NA	TRBJ1-5	TRBV25-1	NA	CASPLLREGNNQPQHF	TGTGCCAGCCCTCTGTTGCGGGAGGGGAACAATCAGCCCCAGCATTTT
TRBD2	TRBJ2-7	TRBV28	few	CASSPYYSGSKYEQYF	TGTGCCAGCAGTCCCTACTATAGCGGGAGTAAGTACGAGCAGTACTTC
TRBD1	TRBJ1-5	TRBV30	few	CAWRTGDLSNQPQHF	TGTGCCTGGAGGACAGGGGACCTGAGCAATCAGCCCCAGCATTTT
NA	TRBJ2-5	TRBV13	few	CASSSRETQYF	TGTGCCAGCAGCTCTAGAGAGACCCAGTACTTC
NA	TRBJ2-7	TRBV5-1	NA	CASSIADGGGAYEQYF	TGCGCCAGCAGCATCGCCGACGGAGGCGGGGCCTACGAGCAGTACTTC
NA	TRBJ2-7	TRBV11-1	once	CASSRHWGVSYEQYF	TGTGCCAGCAGCCGCCACTGGGGTGTCTCCTACGAGCAGTACTTC
NA	TRBJ2-7	TRBV25-1	few	CASRLQGANSYEQYF	TGTGCCAGCAGACTACAGGGTGCTAATTCCTACGAGCAGTACTTC
NA	TRBJ2-2	TRBV9	once	CASQKAGRGTPGELFF	TGTGCCAGCCAAAAAGCAGGCAGGGGTACCCCCGGGGAGCTGTTTTTT
TRBD1	TRBJ2-7	TRBV28	NA	CASRPDRGIGYGQYF	TGTGCCAGCAGACCGGACAGGGGGATAGGCTACGGGCAGTACTTC
NA	TRBJ1-1	TRBV18	once	CASSDQSNSEAFF	TGTGCCAGCTCAGACCAGTCAAACTCTGAAGCTTTCTTT
NA	TRBJ1-2	TRBV2	NA	CASSFLTPNYGYTF	TGTGCCAGCAGTTTCCTAACACCTAACTATGGCTACACCTTC
TRBD2	TRBJ2-1	TRBV25-1	NA	CASSSAGGGNEQFF	TGTGCCAGCAGTTCAGCGGGAGGGGGCAATGAGCAGTTCTTC
NA	TRBJ1-3	TRBV9	few	CASSVGGGNTIYF	TGTGCCAGCAGCGTAGGGGGTGGAAACACCATATATTTT
NA	TRBJ2-1	TRBV7-2	NA	CASSPRPANRGEQFF	TGTGCCAGCAGCCCCCGCCCGGCTAACCGGGGTGAGCAGTTCTTC
TRBD2	TRBJ2-5	TRBV18	NA	CASSAGGTSGTQETQYF	TGTGCCAGCTCAGCCGGTGGGACTAGCGGGACCCAAGAGACCCAGTACTTC
NA	TRBJ1-2	TRBV6-1	NA	CASNTGLRRGYTF	TGTGCCAGCAATACAGGGCTCCGACGTGGCTACACCTTC
NA	TRBJ1-2	TRBV30	few	CAWSVPDRPNYGYTF	TGTGCCTGGAGTGTACCCGACAGACCTAACTATGGCTACACCTTC
NA	TRBJ2-3	TRBV5-8	NA	CASSSQGLPNTDTQYF	TGTGCCAGCAGTTCTCAGGGCCTCCCCAACACAGATACGCAGTATTTT
NA	TRBJ2-1	TRBV9	NA	CASSTGGRNEQFF	TGTGCCAGCAGCACCGGGGGGCGCAATGAGCAGTTCTTC
TRBD1	TRBJ2-3	TRBV2	once	CASRPRDSDTQYF	TGTGCCAGCAGGCCTCGGGACAGCGATACGCAGTATTTT
TRBD2	TRBJ2-7	TRBV15	NA	CATSRSSGVYEQYF	TGTGCCACCAGCAGGTCTAGCGGGGTTTACGAGCAGTACTTC
TRBD2	TRBJ2-1	TRBV4-1	NA	CASSPPAGAGDNEQFF	TGCGCCAGCAGCCCCCCAGCGGGAGCGGGGGACAATGAGCAGTTCTTC
NA	TRBJ2-1	TRBV6-5	few	CASGIEYNEQFF	TGTGCCAGCGGAATTGAATACAATGAGCAGTTCTTC
TRBD2	TRBJ2-1	TRBV4-1	NA	CASSQVVAGVAYNEQFF	TGCGCCAGCAGCCAAGTAGTGGCGGGAGTAGCCTACAATGAGCAGTTCTTC
NA	TRBJ2-6	TRBV13	NA	CASSADSSGANVLTF	TGTGCCAGCAGCGCGGACAGCTCTGGGGCCAACGTCCTGACTTTC
NA	TRBJ1-6	TRBV18	NA	CASSPRDNRASPLHF	TGTGCCAGCTCACCAAGGGACAACCGGGCATCGCCCCTCCACTTT